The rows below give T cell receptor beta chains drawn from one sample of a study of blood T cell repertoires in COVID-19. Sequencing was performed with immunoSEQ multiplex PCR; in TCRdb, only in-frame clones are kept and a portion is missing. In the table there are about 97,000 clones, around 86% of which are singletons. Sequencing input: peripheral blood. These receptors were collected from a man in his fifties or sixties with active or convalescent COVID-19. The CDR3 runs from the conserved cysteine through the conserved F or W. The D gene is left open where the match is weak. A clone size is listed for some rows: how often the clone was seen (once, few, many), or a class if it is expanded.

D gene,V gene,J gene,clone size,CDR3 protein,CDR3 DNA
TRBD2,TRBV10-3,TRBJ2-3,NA,CAISGAGVSTDTQYF,TGTGCCATCAGTGGAGCGGGGGTTAGCACAGATACGCAGTATTTT
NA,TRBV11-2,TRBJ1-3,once,CASSTRRSSGNTIYF,TGTGCCAGCAGCACCCGACGGAGCTCTGGAAACACCATATATTTT
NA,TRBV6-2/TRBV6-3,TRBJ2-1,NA,CASSYPPTGRSSYNEQFF,TGTGCCAGCAGTTACCCCCCGACGGGGAGGAGCTCCTACAATGAGCAGTTCTTC
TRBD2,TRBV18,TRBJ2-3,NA,CASSPSGGSADTQYF,TGTGCCAGCTCACCTTCCGGGGGGAGCGCAGATACGCAGTATTTT
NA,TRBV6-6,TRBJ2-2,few,CASSSLPGANTGELFF,TGTGCCAGCAGTTCCCTGCCGGGGGCGAACACCGGGGAGCTGTTTTTT
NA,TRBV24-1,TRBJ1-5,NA,CATSPRGGQPQHF,TGTGCCACCAGTCCCAGGGGTGGTCAGCCCCAGCATTTT
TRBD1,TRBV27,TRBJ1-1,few,CASSPTPGQGSGTEAFF,TGTGCCAGCAGTCCTACACCGGGACAGGGTAGCGGTACTGAAGCTTTCTTT
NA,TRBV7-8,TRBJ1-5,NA,CASSLAGAGPSNQPQHF,TGTGCCAGCAGCTTAGCAGGGGCAGGTCCTAGCAATCAGCCCCAGCATTTT
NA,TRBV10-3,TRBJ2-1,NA,CAISESSGGMRNEQFF,TGTGCCATCAGTGAGTCGAGCGGCGGGATGAGAAATGAGCAGTTCTTC
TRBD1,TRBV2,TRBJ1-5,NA,CASSQQGVTLNQPQHF,TGTGCCAGCAGTCAACAGGGGGTTACACTAAATCAGCCCCAGCATTTT
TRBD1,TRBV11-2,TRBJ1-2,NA,CASSLGQGGVYGYTF,TGTGCCAGCAGCTTAGGACAGGGGGGGGTCTATGGCTACACCTTC
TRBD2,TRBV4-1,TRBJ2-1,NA,CASSLAGRTYNEQFF,TGCGCCAGCAGCCTAGCCGGGAGGACCTACAATGAGCAGTTCTTC
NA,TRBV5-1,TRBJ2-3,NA,CASSLERSKTDTQYF,TGCGCCAGCAGCTTGGAGCGGTCGAAAACAGATACGCAGTATTTT
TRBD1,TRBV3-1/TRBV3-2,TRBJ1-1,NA,CASSPPGQGRNTEAFF,TGTGCCAGCAGCCCCCCGGGACAGGGTAGGAACACTGAAGCTTTCTTT
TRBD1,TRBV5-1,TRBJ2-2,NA,CASSSEQGGIGELFF,TGCGCCAGCAGCTCTGAACAGGGGGGAATCGGGGAGCTGTTTTTT
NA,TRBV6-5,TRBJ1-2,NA,CASSQGHGYTF,TGTGCCAGTTCGCAGGGTCATGGCTACACCTTC
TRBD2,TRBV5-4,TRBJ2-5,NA,CASSLERGFQETQYF,TGTGCCAGCAGCTTGGAGCGGGGGTTTCAAGAGACCCAGTACTTC
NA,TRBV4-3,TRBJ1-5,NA,CASSQEGGNQPQHF,TGCGCCAGCAGCCAAGAGGGCGGGAACCAGCCCCAGCATTTT
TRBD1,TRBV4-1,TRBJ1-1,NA,CASSPGQGGLNTEAFF,TGCGCCAGCAGCCCAGGACAGGGGGGACTTAACACTGAAGCTTTCTTT
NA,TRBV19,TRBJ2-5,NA,CASTPGQGKQTQYF,TGTGCCAGTACTCCGGGTCAGGGTAAACAGACCCAGTACTTC
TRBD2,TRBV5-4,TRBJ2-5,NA,CASSLPVGGGQETQYF,TGTGCCAGCAGCTTGCCGGTCGGGGGGGGCCAAGAGACCCAGTACTTC
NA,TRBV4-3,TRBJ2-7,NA,CASSQDEKGATYEQYF,TGCGCCAGCAGCCAAGATGAGAAAGGGGCCACCTACGAGCAGTACTTC
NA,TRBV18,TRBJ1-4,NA,CASSPGSGGNEKLFF,TGTGCCAGCTCACCAGGTTCCGGAGGGAATGAAAAACTGTTTTTT
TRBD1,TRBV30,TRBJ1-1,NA,CAWSSPGTGVTEAFF,TGTGCCTGGAGTAGCCCCGGGACAGGGGTTACTGAAGCTTTCTTT
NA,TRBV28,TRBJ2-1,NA,CASSPDGPRGEQFF,TGTGCCAGCAGCCCGGACGGACCTAGGGGTGAGCAGTTCTTC
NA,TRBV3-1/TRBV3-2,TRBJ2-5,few,CASSQGPPGEETQYF,TGTGCCAGCAGCCAAGGGCCACCGGGGGAAGAGACCCAGTACTTC
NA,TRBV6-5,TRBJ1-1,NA,CASSREGDTEAFF,TGTGCCAGCTCCAGGGAGGGAGACACTGAAGCTTTCTTT
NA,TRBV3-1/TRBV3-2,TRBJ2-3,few,CASSDGAATDTQYF,TGTGCCAGCAGCGATGGGGCGGCCACAGATACGCAGTATTTT
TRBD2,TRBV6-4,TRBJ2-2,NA,CASSGTSTGELFF,TGTGCCAGTTCCGGGACTAGCACCGGGGAGCTGTTTTTT
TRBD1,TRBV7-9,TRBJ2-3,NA,CASSQGQGPDTQYF,TGTGCCAGCAGCCAGGGACAGGGCCCAGATACGCAGTATTTT
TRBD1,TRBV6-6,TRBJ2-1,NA,CASNQGAYNEQFF,TGTGCCAGCAACCAGGGGGCCTACAATGAGCAGTTCTTC
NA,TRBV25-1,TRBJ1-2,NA,CASSERSGNGYTF,TGTGCCAGCAGTGAAAGGTCAGGGAATGGCTACACCTTC
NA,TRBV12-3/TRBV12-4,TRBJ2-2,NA,CASRRGNTGELFF,TGTGCCAGCAGACGAGGGAACACCGGGGAGCTGTTTTTT
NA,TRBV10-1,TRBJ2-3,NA,CASSESSPGTDTQYF,TGCGCCAGCAGTGAGTCGAGCCCTGGCACAGATACGCAGTATTTT
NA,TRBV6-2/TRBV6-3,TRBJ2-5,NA,CASSLLNLETQYF,TGTGCCAGCAGTTTGCTAAACCTGGAGACCCAGTACTTC
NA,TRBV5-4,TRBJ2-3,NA,CASSLYTTDTQYF,TGTGCCAGCAGCTTGTATACAACAGATACGCAGTATTTT
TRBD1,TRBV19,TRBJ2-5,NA,CASTGTGGRQETQYF,TGTGCCAGTACCGGGACAGGGGGCCGCCAAGAGACCCAGTACTTC
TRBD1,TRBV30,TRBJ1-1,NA,CAWKKGTESIPNTEAFF,TGTGCCTGGAAAAAAGGGACAGAATCTATACCGAACACTGAAGCTTTCTTT
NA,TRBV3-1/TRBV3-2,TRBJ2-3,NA,CASSHFSTDTQYF,TGTGCCAGCAGCCACTTTTCCACAGATACGCAGTATTTT
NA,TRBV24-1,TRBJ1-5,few,CATSDGGLGQPQHF,TGTGCCACCAGTGATGGAGGGTTGGGCCAGCCCCAGCATTTT
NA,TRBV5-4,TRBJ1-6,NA,CASRPDRTHSPLHF,TGTGCCAGCAGACCTGACAGGACGCATTCACCCCTCCACTTT
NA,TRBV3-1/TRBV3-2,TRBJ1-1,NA,CAARQGKNTEAFF,TGTGCCGCCCGGCAGGGGAAGAACACTGAAGCTTTCTTT
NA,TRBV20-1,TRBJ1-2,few,CSARTDYGYTF,TGCAGTGCTAGAACAGATTATGGCTACACCTTC
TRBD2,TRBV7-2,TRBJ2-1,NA,CASSYLGRTSGNEQFF,TGTGCCAGCAGCTACCTCGGGAGGACCTCGGGAAATGAGCAGTTCTTC